This TCR beta chain was recorded in a study of blood T cells in healthy people across ages. Study observations and caveats: From one million sequenced T cells, diversity estimates were lower bounds.

Germline V lookup: CDR1 ENHRY, CDR2 SYGVKD. The V gene end was trimmed by 11 bases and the J gene end by 6 bases; junction bases not matched to a gene: 7. This CDR3 has 12 residues. To note about this clonotype: Its antigen is unknown.

Then a second PCR, running about 6 to 12 cycles, was carried out with a sample-barcoded 5' primer and a J-beta primer mix. TCRdb processed the 5' RACE reads anew with MiXCR; each CDR3 protein has one entry. Of about 1,600,000 distinct CDR3 sequences detected, roughly 40% appear once; the ten largest clones hold approximately 7.9%. This TCR derives from a woman aged 18-29 years in good health. The sample taken for sequencing was blood. The chain is built from TRBV10-3 and TRBJ2-7; 10 nucleotides match TRBD1. CDR3 in amino acids: CAATGTGVEQYF. The DNA of the CDR3 is TGTGCCGCGACCGGGACAGGGGTCGAGCAGTACTTC.